This TCR beta chain was captured by sequencing in a study of shared clonotypes between healthy human individuals. Study-wide context: The donor group consisted of a couple of women and a few men, aged 18 to 49. Findings and limits, study-wide: Memory subsets generally showed lower estimated richness than naive subsets.

The input for sorted-subset replicate PCRs was roughly 180 ng DNA, 30,000 or so T cell genomes. Here immunoSEQ multiplex PCR was the method, and the copy in TCRdb shows in-frame clones only, minus some. The repertoire holds millions of clones, 85% to 95% seen once, with under 0.15% in the top ten. This CDR3 is built from 13 residues. V was trimmed by 5 bases and J by 9 bases, leaving 17 bases between them. The germline V gene has CDR1 SGHTA and CDR2 FQGNSA. About this clone itself: What it binds is not known.

The V call is TRBV7-2, the J call TRBJ2-7, with D unresolved. This sequence was found in a young man in good health. The specimen sequenced was naive CD4+ T cells sorted from blood. Noted subset: CD45RA+ positively selected. The DNA for the CDR3 is TGTGCCAGCAGCGCTTCCTCTAGGTGGGGGCAGTACTTC. This codes for CASSASSRWGQYF. Combining the CDR3 with reference TRBV7-2 and TRBJ2-7 gives the whole variable domain GAGVSQSPSNKVTEKGKDVELRCDPISGHTALYWYRQSLGQGLEFLIYFQGNSAPDKSGLPSDRFSAERTGGSVSTLTIQRTQQEDSAVYLCASSASSRWGQYFGPGTRLTVT.